What follows is one T cell receptor beta chain and its context. All recovered Cohort 3 donors got two negative PCRs, got clearance, or saw symptom resolution. Sequencing was performed with immunoSEQ multiplex PCR; in TCRdb, only in-frame clones are kept and a portion is missing. The sample includes some 340,000 clones, about 89% seen only once; the top ten take approximately 5%. These data belong to a study of blood T cell repertoires in COVID-19. About the research overall: Donors in the United States, Italy and Spain gave samples during acute or convalescent COVID-19. T cells, B-cell-depleted T cells, or PBMCs supplied cDNA or gDNA.

Per the germline V gene, CDR1 is SGDLS and CDR2 is YYNGEE. There are 16 residues in the CDR3. Trimming shortened V by 4 bases and J by 5 bases, and 21 bases separated the two germline ends. Sequencing was done on a sample of PBMCs or T cells enriched from blood (not recorded which). The origin of this receptor is a woman in her twenties or thirties who had recovered from COVID-19. V gene TRBV9 combines with J gene TRBJ2-5; a possible D gene is TRBD2 (6 bases). CDR3 bases: TGTGCCAGCAGCCCATGGGGCGGGGCGGGCAGGGAGACCCAGTACTTC. It is translated as CASSPWGGAGRETQYF.